There are a few counts of the clone carrying this T cell receptor beta chain. The antigen is not known. TCRdb keeps only in-frame clones here, not all; method: immunoSEQ multiplex PCR. The data contain under 7,000 clones, roughly 26% of them singletons. Stated treatment: randomized to nivolumab then ipilimumab (arm A) or the reverse (arm B). Patients had received no earlier DNA-damaging chemotherapy. Germline loops: CDR1 SGDLS, CDR2 YYNGEE. The CDR3 length is 15 residues. V was pared by 1 base and J by 3 bases, with 10 bases between. This entry comes from a study of sequential checkpoint blockade in melanoma. Study details: Arm A got nivolumab then ipilimumab; arm B the reverse, 1:1.

Study-level points and caveats: Mutational load did not correlate with tumor T-cell fraction or clonality. Rising tumor T-cell fraction and clonality meant about 30 times likelier benefit.

The sequencing used tumor tissue (inferred from file names), collected from a patient given nivolumab and ipilimumab in sequence. The gene calls are TRBV9 and TRBJ1-4, with D possibly being TRBD1 (5 bases). This receptor was identified in a human donor with melanoma. CDR3 region: CASSVSGYPNEKLFF. In DNA, the CDR3 is TGTGCCAGCAGCGTATCAGGGTACCCTAATGAAAAACTGTTTTTT.